This T cell receptor (beta chain) was observed in a study of graft-versus-host responses after intestinal transplantation. Study results and limitations: Recipient-marrow GvH clones were detected, some having first appeared in ileum or blood.

The CDR3 spans 14 residues. V gave up 1 base and J gave up 0 bases, with 8 bases separating them. Germline values: CDR1 SQVTM, CDR2 ANQGSEA. The method was immunoSEQ multiplex PCR; TCRdb's version includes in-frame clones alone and lacks a portion of them. This table has about 29,000 clones, 85% to 95% appearing once. With respect to this clone: Its antigen is as yet unknown.

Sequencing was performed on PBMCs, taken about 65 days after intestinal transplant. This receptor was obtained from a human patient who received an intestinal transplant, so some T cells may come from the graft donor. J is TRBJ2-3 and V is TRBV29-1; possible D gene TRBD1, 6 bases. As DNA, the CDR3 is TGCAGCGTTGAAGGGCAGGGGAGCACAGATACGCAGTATTTT. It is translated as CSVEGQGSTDTQYF.